This T cell receptor beta chain was obtained from a study of T cell responses to AZD1222 COVID-19 vaccine. Study at large: Second-dose schedules of about 4 or about 12 weeks were combined.

Using immunoSEQ multiplex PCR, the repertoire was profiled, and TCRdb retains in-frame clones only, with some absent. The table has 120,000 or so clones, approximately 92% seen once. The germline V gene encodes CDR1 LNHDA and CDR2 SQIVND (reference sequence). The trim removed 7 bases at V and 0 bases at J, leaving 4 bases unmatched. The length of the CDR3 is 14 residues. In regard to this clone: Its target is unknown.

Broader study findings: Donors were mostly white British, more females; clonal diversity possibly underestimated.

The rearrangement uses TRBV19 and TRBJ2-3, with 7 nucleotides matching TRBD2. The receptor's source is an adult in good health. The sample in question was peripheral blood, obtained on day 0 of AZD1222 vaccination. CDR3 loop: CASNSGLSTDTQYF. CDR3 coding DNA: TGTGCCAGTAACTCGGGACTAAGCACAGATACGCAGTATTTT. The full variable domain, its missing parts supplied by reference TRBV19 and TRBJ2-3, is DGGITQSPKYLFRKEGQNVTLSCEQNLNHDAMYWYRQDPGQGLRLIYYSQIVNDFQKGDIAEGYSVSREKKESFPLTVTSAQKNPTAFYLCASNSGLSTDTQYFGPGTRLTVL.